These 13 T cell receptor beta chains were all obtained from the same sample, sequenced in a study of T cell responses to AZD1222 COVID-19 vaccine (dated by TCRdb to about 2021). This specimen's time point label, per the study, means: baseline before first vaccination. Libraries came from the immunoSEQ multiplex PCR assay. The table comes from immuneACCESS by way of TCRdb, which keeps in-frame sequences with V and J called. Part of the clones is missing from these tables; in studies checked, under half for an unresolved V gene and the rest for unknown reasons. Recorded for this sample are over 85,000 clones; about 87% of them occurred a single time. Jointly, the top ten make up 1.5% to 2% of the sample. Sample: peripheral blood, taken on day 0 of AZD1222 vaccination. These receptor sequences come from an adult in good health.

This clone appeared a single time. J is TRBJ1-2 and V is TRBV11-3; 8 bases agree with TRBD1. J was trimmed by 7 bases and V by 5 bases; bases with no gene match: 3. This CDR3 is built from 12 residues. The germline CDR1 and CDR2 sequences are SGHNT and YENEEA. CDR3 DNA: TGTGCCAGCAGCCAACAGGGGGTTGGCTACACCTTC. This codes for CASSQQGVGYTF.

The V call is TRBV15, the J call TRBJ2-2, with a tentative D call TRBD1 (5 bases). This CDR3 is built from 15 residues. The germline V gene encodes CDR1 LNHNV and CDR2 YYDKDF (reference sequence). The V gene lost 8 bases and the J gene lost 2 bases, with 15 bases spanning the gap. Here the CDR3 reads CATLPRQQNTGELFF. CDR3 nucleotide sequence: TGTGCCACCTTGCCCCGACAGCAAAACACCGGGGAGCTGTTTTTT.

The gene calls are TRBV27 and TRBJ1-5, with D unclear. The V and J ends lost 3 bases and 6 bases respectively, with 9 bases between them. The CDR3 length is 13 residues. CDR1 is MNHEY, CDR2 SMNVEV, per germline (reference sequence). CDR3 in amino acids: CASSFGRVQPQHF. CDR3 sequence (DNA): TGTGCCAGCAGTTTCGGAAGGGTTCAGCCCCAGCATTTT.

This clone was found once. This chain connects TRBV14 to TRBJ2-6; TRBD2 is a possible D gene (6 bases). Germline CDR1 SGHDN, CDR2 FVKESK. Trimming took 7 bases from V and 0 from J, leaving 13 bases between them. The CDR3 runs 16 residues. CDR3 nucleotide sequence: TGTGCCAGCACCCCCCGGGGGAACTCTGGGGCCAACGTCCTGACTTTC. Amino acids: CASTPRGNSGANVLTF.

The rearrangement joins TRBV6-5 to TRBJ1-1; unclear D gene. The CDR3 contains 12 residues. V was trimmed by 6 bases and J by 3 bases, leaving 8 bases between them. CDR1 is MNHEY and CDR2 is SVGAGI in the germline V gene. The CDR3 DNA reads TGTGCCAGCAGGGACGGTCACACTGAAGCTTTCTTT. It yields the protein CASRDGHTEAFF.

This sequence joins TRBV18 and TRBJ1-1, with no clear D. From germline, CDR1 is KGHSH and CDR2 LQKENI. V shed 8 bases and J shed 2 bases, with 9 bases lying between them. The CDR3 spans 12 residues. The chain's CDR3 is CASGSYNTEAFF. CDR3 DNA sequence: TGTGCCAGCGGCAGTTATAACACTGAAGCTTTCTTT.

This clone has a handful of counts. The rearrangement uses TRBV10-3 and TRBJ2-3; 8 nucleotides align to TRBD2. CDR1 is ENHRY and CDR2 is SYGVKD in the germline V gene. The CDR3 covers 14 residues. Unmatched junction bases numbered 6, after V lost 6 bases and J lost 4 bases. The CDR3 sequence is CAIRGSGEADTQYF. CDR3 bases: TGTGCCATCAGGGGTAGCGGGGAAGCAGATACGCAGTATTTT.

V usage is TRBV30 and J usage is TRBJ1-5; D is undetermined. V was clipped by 3 bases and J by 5 bases, with 11 bases between them. The CDR3 is 13 amino acids. Looked up from germline, CDR1 is GTSNPN and CDR2 is SVGIG (reference sequence). CDR3 amino acids: CAWSPGYDQPQHF. Written as DNA, the CDR3 is TGTGCCTGGAGCCCCGGGTATGATCAGCCCCAGCATTTT.

The V call is TRBV2, the J call TRBJ1-3; D is uncertain. Germline V gene data show CDR1 as SNHLY and CDR2 as FYNNEI. CDR3 length equals 13 residues. Trimming stripped 7 bases from V and 4 bases from J, with 11 bases between. The CDR3 region has the DNA TGTGCCAGCAAGACACTAGCGGGAAACACCATATATTTT. Its translation: CASKTLAGNTIYF.

This rearrangement joins TRBV4-2 to TRBJ2-1; 9 bases match TRBD2. Unmatched junction bases numbered 8, after V lost 0 bases and J lost 5 bases. This CDR3 contains 17 residues. The germline V gene has CDR1 LGHNA and CDR2 YNFKEQ. CDR3 nucleotides: TGTGCCAGCAGCCAAGACTGGGCGACTAGCGGTAACAATGAGCAGTTCTTC. It codes for CASSQDWATSGNNEQFF.

This clone was detected once. The chain carries TRBV5-1 and TRBJ1-2; 7 bases are shared with TRBD1. V was pared by 4 bases and J by 4 bases, with 7 bases of the junction left unmatched. The CDR3 covers 14 residues. In germline, CDR1 is SGHRS, CDR2 YFSETQ. The CDR3 nucleotides are TGCGCCAGCAGCCCGAGGACAGGAGCCTATGGCTACACCTTC. This gives the protein CASSPRTGAYGYTF.

This chain joins TRBV5-1 and TRBJ1-1; D is possibly TRBD1 (5 bases). The CDR3 runs 14 residues. Germline CDR1 reads SGHRS; CDR2 reads YFSETQ. The V and J ends lost 4 bases and 4 bases respectively, with 14 bases between them. CDR3 in DNA: TGCGCCAGCAGCCGGATTGGGGCGTCCACTGAAGCTTTCTTT. As protein: CASSRIGASTEAFF.

This chain connects TRBV27 to TRBJ1-1; no clear D gene. Germline V lookup: CDR1 MNHEY, CDR2 SMNVEV (reference sequence). Trimming shortened V by 0 bases and J by 1 base, and 3 bases separated the two germline ends. The CDR3 length is 13 residues. This CDR3 is CASSLSRNTEAFF. The CDR3 DNA is TGTGCCAGCAGTTTATCCAGGAACACTGAAGCTTTCTTT.